One T cell receptor beta chain is described in this entry. Per the original data handling: Amplification with reference gene primers provided the estimates of nucleated cell counts. Profiling relied on immunoSEQ multiplex PCR, and the TCRdb table lists in-frame clones only, not all of them. V, J and clone size reflect that table, while D and trimming were determined from the DNA. The sample has about 150,000 clones, about four fifths seen once. The germline CDR1 and CDR2 sequences are LGHDT and YNNKEL (reference sequence). This CDR3 has 14 amino acids. V gave up 4 bases and J gave up 10 bases; unmatched junction bases: 6. The data stem from a study of blood T cell repertoires in COVID-19. About the study: The United States, Italy and Spain provided the acute and convalescent COVID-19 samples. PBMCs, B-cell-depleted T cells, or T cells provided the cDNA or gDNA that made up the material.

The sequenced sample was peripheral blood. The J gene is TRBJ2-1, the V gene TRBV3-1 (or the pseudogene TRBV3-2); TRBD1 aligns across 11 bases. This receptor was taken from a human donor with acute or convalescent COVID-19. The donor label of this sample is uncertain. CDR3 sequence: CASSRGQGAREQFF. The CDR3 nucleotides read TGTGCCAGCAGCCGTGGACAGGGGGCGCGCGAGCAGTTCTTC.